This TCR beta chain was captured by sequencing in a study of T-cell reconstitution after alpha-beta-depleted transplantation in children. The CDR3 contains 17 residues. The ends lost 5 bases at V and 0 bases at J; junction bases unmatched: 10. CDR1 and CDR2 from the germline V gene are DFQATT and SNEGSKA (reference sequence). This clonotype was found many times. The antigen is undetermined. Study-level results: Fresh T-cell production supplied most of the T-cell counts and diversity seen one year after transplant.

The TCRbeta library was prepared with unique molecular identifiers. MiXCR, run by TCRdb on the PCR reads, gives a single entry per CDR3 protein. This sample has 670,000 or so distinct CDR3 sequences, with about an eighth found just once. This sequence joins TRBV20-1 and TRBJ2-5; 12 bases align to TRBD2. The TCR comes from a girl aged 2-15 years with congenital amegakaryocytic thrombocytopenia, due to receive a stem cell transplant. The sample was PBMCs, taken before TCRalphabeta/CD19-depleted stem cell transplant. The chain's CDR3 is CSADRLAGEGYQETQYF. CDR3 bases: TGCAGTGCTGATCGACTAGCGGGAGAAGGGTACCAAGAGACCCAGTACTTC.